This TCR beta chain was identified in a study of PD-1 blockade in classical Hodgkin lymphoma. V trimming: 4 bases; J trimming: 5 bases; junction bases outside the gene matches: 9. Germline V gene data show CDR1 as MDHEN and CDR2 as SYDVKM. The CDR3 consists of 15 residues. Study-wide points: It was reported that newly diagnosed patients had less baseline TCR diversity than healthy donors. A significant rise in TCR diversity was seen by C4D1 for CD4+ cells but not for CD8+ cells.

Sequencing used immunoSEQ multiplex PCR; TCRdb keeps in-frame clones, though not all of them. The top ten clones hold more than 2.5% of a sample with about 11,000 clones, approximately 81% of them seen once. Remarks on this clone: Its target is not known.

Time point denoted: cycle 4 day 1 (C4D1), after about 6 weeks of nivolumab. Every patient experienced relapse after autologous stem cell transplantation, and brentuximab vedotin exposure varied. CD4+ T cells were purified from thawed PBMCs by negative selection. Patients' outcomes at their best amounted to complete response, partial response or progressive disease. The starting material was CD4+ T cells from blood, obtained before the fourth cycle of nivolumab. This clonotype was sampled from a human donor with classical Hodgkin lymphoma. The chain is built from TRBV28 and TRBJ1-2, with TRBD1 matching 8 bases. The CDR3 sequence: CASSWVGQGAYGYTF. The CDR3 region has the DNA TGTGCCAGCAGTTGGGTCGGACAGGGAGCTTATGGCTACACCTTC.